This T cell receptor (beta chain) is drawn from a study of cytomegalovirus exposure and HLA in healthy donors. Study outcomes and limitations: What a later analysis showed was that several of the most significant clusters appeared linked to common viral pathogens. An analysis was carried out later, and it reportedly showed fewer N-insertions in an Asian-associated ancestry cluster than the approximately 610-donor mean.

Use of 60 Vbeta and 13 Jbeta primers characterized the PCR. Clones were read by immunoSEQ multiplex PCR, and TCRdb kept only the in-frame ones, dropping some. The table has about 140,000 clones, 70% to 80% seen once. Notes on this clone: Its antigen is still unknown.

The CDR3 has 11 residues. V was pared by 6 bases and J by 6 bases, with 9 bases between. Germline V lookup: CDR1 SGHAT, CDR2 FQNNGV. The source of this sequence is a woman aged 45 to 65 in good health and CMV-seropositive. J is TRBJ2-7 and V is TRBV11-2, with D hard to call. The sequenced material came from PBMCs. Here the CDR3 reads CASSPRSEQYF. The CDR3 coding sequence is TGTGCCAGCAGTCCCAGGTCCGAGCAGTACTTC.